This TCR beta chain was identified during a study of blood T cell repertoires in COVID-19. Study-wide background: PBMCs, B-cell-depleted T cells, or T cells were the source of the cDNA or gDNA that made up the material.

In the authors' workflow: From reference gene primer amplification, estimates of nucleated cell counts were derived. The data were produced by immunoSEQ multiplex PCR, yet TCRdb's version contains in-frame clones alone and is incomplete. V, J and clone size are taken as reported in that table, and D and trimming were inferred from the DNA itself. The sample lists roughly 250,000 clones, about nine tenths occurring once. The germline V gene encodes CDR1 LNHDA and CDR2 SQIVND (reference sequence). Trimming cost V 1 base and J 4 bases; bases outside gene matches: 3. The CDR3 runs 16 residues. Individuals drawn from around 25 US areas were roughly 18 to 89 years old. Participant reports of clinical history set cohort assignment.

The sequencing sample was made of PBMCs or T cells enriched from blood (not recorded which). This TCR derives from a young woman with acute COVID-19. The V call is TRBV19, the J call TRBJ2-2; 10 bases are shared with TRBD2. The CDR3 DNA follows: TGTGCCAGTAGTATAGTAGCGGGGGGAGGCACCGGGGAGCTGTTTTTT. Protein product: CASSIVAGGGTGELFF.